A selection of T cell receptor beta chains follows, all from one sample in a study of blood T cell repertoires in COVID-19. Here immunoSEQ multiplex PCR was the method, and the copy in TCRdb shows in-frame clones only, minus some. The sample lists under 200,000 clones, 85% to 90% occurring once. Sequencing used peripheral blood. The receptors were sampled from a man between 18 and 35 years old with active or convalescent COVID-19. The CDR3 runs from the conserved cysteine through the conserved F or W. The D gene is left open where the match is weak. The size field is filled for only some rows; it gives once, few, many or a size class.

clone size,CDR3 length,D gene,J gene,V gene,CDR3 DNA,CDR3 protein
.,14,.,TRBJ1-1,TRBV28,TGTGCCAGCAGGGAACAGGGAGAGAACACTGAAGCTTTCTTT,CASREQGENTEAFF
.,15,.,TRBJ1-1,TRBV30,TGTGCCTGGAGTGTACCGCAAGGAGTGGGTCTTGAAGCTTTCTTT,CAWSVPQGVGLEAFF
.,13,.,TRBJ2-7,TRBV19,TGTGCCAGTAGTATAGAGGCCACCTACGAGCAGTACTTC,CASSIEATYEQYF
.,16,TRBD1,TRBJ1-4,TRBV6-1,TGTGCCAGCAGTGGGGGGACAGGGTGGACTAATGAAAAACTGTTTTTT,CASSGGTGWTNEKLFF
many,15,TRBD1,TRBJ2-7,TRBV19,TGTGCCAGTAGCCCCGACAGGGGGGCCAACTACGAGCAGTACTTC,CASSPDRGANYEQYF
once,12,TRBD1,TRBJ1-1,TRBV10-3,TGTGCCATCAGGGGACAGCGTTCTGAAGCTTTCTTT,CAIRGQRSEAFF
.,13,TRBD1,TRBJ1-1,TRBV29-1,TGCAGCGCCTCCCGACAGGGAAGTACTGAAGCTTTCTTT,CSASRQGSTEAFF
.,12,.,TRBJ1-1,TRBV18,TGTGCCAGCTCGCCAGTTTCGACTGAAGCTTTCTTT,CASSPVSTEAFF
.,15,TRBD2,TRBJ2-2,TRBV6-5,TGTGCCAGCAGTACTAGCGGGAGGGCCTCCGGGGAGCTGTTTTTT,CASSTSGRASGELFF
.,13,TRBD1,TRBJ1-1,TRBV4-1,TGCGCCAGCAGCCAAGTAGGGGGCGAGGGAGCTTTCTTT,CASSQVGGEGAFF